The entry below describes one T cell receptor beta chain. The specificity of this receptor is unknown. No clone much larger than this one lies a single base away; base qualities are absent. V has 7 bases trimmed and J has 5 bases trimmed; junction bases matching no gene number 9. The CDR3 runs 14 amino acids, cysteine and phenylalanine included. The entry retains the CDR3 DNA only, 42 bases that are in frame from base 1. CDR1 is given as SGHRS and CDR2 as YFSETQ, both from the germline V gene. Using the deep immunoSEQ assay, TCR CDR3 regions were amplified from genomic DNA by multiplex PCR. Extracted genomic DNA from each cell subset was spread evenly across all wells of several immunoSEQ 96-well plates, with each plate serving as a replicate. For sorted subsets, around 200 ng genomic DNA, equal to approximately 30,000 T cell genomes, was loaded into each replicate PCR. The purified libraries were quantified using a Qubit 3.0 fluorometer, sized with a Bioanalyzer 2100, and then quantified again using the KAPA Library Quantification kit. Each immunoSEQ 96-well plate was sequenced on its own single-read 150-cycle Illumina NextSeq 550 flow cell. In the source study's methods: Because the immunoSEQ output held only junctional sequences and lacked quality scores, the filtering could not match the filtering applied to full-length reads. Sequences were annotated with PyIR, a Python wrapper for IgBLAST v1.9, using IMGT germline references to assign V/J genes and CDR3. Any read was removed if the V/J assignment was weak (E-value above 1e-6), the CDR3 was missing, or the read contained stop codons, out-of-frame junctions, or ambiguous translated residues. V3J clonotypes were defined by identical inferred V gene, J gene, and CDR3 amino acid sequence. The percentage overlap between two repertoires was calculated by dividing the number of shared unique clonotypes by the size of the smaller repertoire. Repertoire richness was assessed with RTK rarefaction, the Chao1 estimator, and Recon v2.1 estimates of unobserved clonotypes. OLGA was used to compute generation probabilities for all TCRbeta clonotypes that the gDNA method yielded from a handful of donors. Imported from immuneACCESS, the table was reduced by TCRdb to in-frame sequences with V and J called. These copies leave out some clones; in studies compared against another copy, an unresolved V gene accounts for under half, and the cause of the remainder is not known. V, J and clone size were drawn from that table, and D and trimming were deduced from the DNA. The sample table lists 2,500,000 or so clones, 90% to 95% of them with a count of one. Together, the top ten hold about 0.39% of the sample.

The donors were healthy, HIV-negative adults with no recently reported acute infections or vaccinations. All donors were Caucasian adults living in Nashville, Tennessee, USA. CD4+ T cells were enriched by magnetic negative selection, after which naive cells were positively selected on CD45RA and the negative fraction was taken as the memory subset. Blood was obtained by leukapheresis, after which PBMCs were separated by Ficoll-Histopaque density gradient centrifugation and cryopreserved in liquid nitrogen vapor phase. Purity and quantity of every magnetically sorted T cell population were checked by analytical flow cytometry. Each sorted fraction had its genomic DNA isolated and then quantified by UV absorbance on a Nanodrop 2000c. The data stem from a study of shared clonotypes between healthy human individuals (dated by TCRdb to 2019 to 2021). For the wider study: The cohort comprised a couple of women and a few men aged 18 to 49 years. Per donor, three plates each were used for CD4 naive and CD4 memory, two for CD8 naive, and one for CD8 memory. To estimate repertoire size and how much clonotype sharing occurs between individuals, the study deeply sequenced the blood TCR repertoires of about five healthy adults. Libraries were prepared and TCR repertoires were sequenced by different laboratories using diverse techniques, in order to increase sequencing depth and limit assay-specific biases. Per donor, leukapheresis produced somewhere between about 0.9 and 9.5 billion PBMCs. Beyond this particular receptor, the publication reports: Across a handful of donors, around 5% of naive CD4, roughly 3.8% of naive CD8, approximately 2.5% of memory CD4, and around 0.4% of memory CD8 clonotypes were shared. Based on pairwise subsampling, the degree of clonotype sharing among donors was expected to be affected by sequencing depth. Even with the large sequencing depth, rarefaction of the sorted-subset datasets indicated that sequencing was incomplete. Compared with non-shared clonotypes, the clonotypes found in all four sorted-subset donors had higher generation probabilities. Because the study included only a small number of donors, the genetic and exposure-history diversity represented was limited. Naive subsets generally had larger estimated clonotype richness than memory subsets. Sampling was restricted to blood, and TCR repertoires in tissues likely differ from the TCR repertoires found in blood.

Sample: naive CD4+ T cells from PBMCs. The label giving this sample's cell subset or site can be read as: CD45RA+ positively selected. The clonotype was recovered from a man between 18 and 35 years old in good health. Some clones in this sample may be carry-over from other donors' samples. The chain joins TRBV5-1 to TRBJ2-7, and 10 junction bases match TRBD1. CDR3 region: CASFRPGQGNEQYF. The DNA sequence is given as TGCGCCAGCTTCAGACCGGGACAGGGGAACGAGCAGTACTTC.